This TCR beta chain comes out of a study of blood T cells in healthy people across ages (dated by TCRdb to between 2014 and 2017). Turning to the overall study: In model experiments, template switching captured roughly one uniquely barcoded TCR beta cDNA molecule for every two T cells. Using deep sequencing normalized with unique cDNA molecular identifiers, the study measured how TCR beta repertoire diversity changes with age. The donors were divided into four age groups: young (average 16 years), middle-aged (over 35), aged (about 61) and long-lived (82). To avoid experimental bias, donors of different ages were spread randomly across the sequencing lanes. The study analyzed two additional independent replicas of 1 million unique cDNA reads from the same blood draw for two donors, one aged 18 to 30 and one aged 80 or older. General conclusions and limits of the study: Because the CMV infection status of the donors was unknown, age-related changes in expanded clonotypes may potentially have been confounded. Observed TCR beta diversity per million T cells fell roughly linearly with age, and a significant reduction was already apparent by age about 38. There was a strong correlation between observed TCR beta diversity and the percentage of naive T cells measured by flow cytometry. Estimates of total diversity from one million sequenced T cells were regarded as lower bounds and underestimates. Since profiling was done on bulk unsorted PBMCs, naive and antigen-experienced compartments could not be conclusively compared. Compared with the aged group, more naive CD4+ T cells, fewer expanded clones and increased TCR diversity were shown by the long-lived group, suggesting age selection.

Points on this clonotype: This receptor's antigen is unknown. Per-base quality was not reported, and no clone a single base away is much larger than it.

Donors were roughly 40 systemically healthy Caucasian individuals from Russia aged about 6 to 100 years. Approximately 9.7 milliliters of peripheral blood were drawn from each donor into EDTA-treated Vacutainer tubes. Ficoll-Paque density-gradient centrifugation was used to isolate PBMCs, with at least 6.5 million per sample. Total RNA was extracted from PBMCs with Trizol reagent, with at least 5.5 micrograms obtained per sample. Naive CD45RAhigh/CD27high T cell percentages were measured by flow cytometry on a PBMC aliquot from every donor. V and J lose 6 bases and 8 bases, and a span of 16 bases separates them. The CDR3 runs 13 residues from the cysteine to the phenylalanine. CDR3 DNA only is kept here, 39 bases in frame from base 1. Based on the germline V gene (reference sequence), the CDR1 and CDR2 sequences are LGHDT and YNNKEL. The receptor library was made with 5' RACE. Data came from an Illumina HiSeq 2500. A second roughly 7 to 11 cycle PCR used a sample-barcoded 5' primer and a J-beta primer mix. Each TCR beta cDNA molecule received a unique molecular identifier from a template-switch 5' adaptor carrying 12 random nucleotides. Each sample yielded at least 3 million CDR3-containing paired-end reads. First-strand cDNA synthesis was performed from all RNA using the Mint cDNA synthesis kit, with priming by a TRBC-specific oligonucleotide. After uracil-DNA glycosylase treatment, a first 18-cycle PCR used universal primers M1SS and BC2_uni_R on all cDNA. The original pipeline was this. Normalization of each sample was performed by random selection of 1 million high-quality reads, each carrying a distinct molecular identifier. Reads with shared molecular identifiers were discarded instead of being binned into consensus sequences. MiTCR, run with a Q25 quality threshold and the strictest error-elimination algorithm, handled CDR3 identification, clonotype clustering and error correction. A nonparametric unseen species model with Euler transformation was used to estimate a lower bound on total TCR beta diversity. TCRdb trimmed the raw reads at Q25, called clones with MiXCR and kept productive beta chains. Duplicate CDR3 protein sequences are folded into a single record with the most common DNA and genes. What appears here as the V and J calls and clone size reflects TCRdb's work, not the paper's. Recorded for this sample are around 970,000 distinct CDR3 sequences; about 53% of them occurred a single time. The ten largest account for about a fifth of the sample.

In this chain, TRBV3-1 is recombined with TRBJ1-2, with TRBD1 tentatively as D gene (5 bases match). This receptor was obtained from a woman aged 60 to 75 in good health. Sequencing was carried out using blood. Here the CDR3 is given as CASSQGYGLGYTF. In nucleotides, the sequence is TGTGCCAGCAGTCAGGGCTATGGATTGGGCTACACCTTC.